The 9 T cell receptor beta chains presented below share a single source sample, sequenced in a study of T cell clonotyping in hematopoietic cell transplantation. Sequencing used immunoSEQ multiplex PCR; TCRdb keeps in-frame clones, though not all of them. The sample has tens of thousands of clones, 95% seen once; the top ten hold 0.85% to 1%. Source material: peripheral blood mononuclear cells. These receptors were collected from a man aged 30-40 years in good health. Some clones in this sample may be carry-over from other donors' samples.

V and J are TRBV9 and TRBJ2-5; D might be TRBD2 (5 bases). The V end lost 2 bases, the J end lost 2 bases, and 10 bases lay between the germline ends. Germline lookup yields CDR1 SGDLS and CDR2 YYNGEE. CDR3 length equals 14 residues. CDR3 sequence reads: CASSVSRGQETQYF. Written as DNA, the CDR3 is TGTGCCAGCAGCGTTTCCAGAGGGCAAGAGACCCAGTACTTC.

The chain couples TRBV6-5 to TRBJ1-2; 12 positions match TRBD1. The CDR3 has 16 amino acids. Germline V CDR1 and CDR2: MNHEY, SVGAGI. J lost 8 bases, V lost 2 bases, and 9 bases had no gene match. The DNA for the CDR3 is TGTGCCAGCAGTTACGGGGGACAGGGGGCGTTAGGCGGCTACACCTTC. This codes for CASSYGGQGALGGYTF.

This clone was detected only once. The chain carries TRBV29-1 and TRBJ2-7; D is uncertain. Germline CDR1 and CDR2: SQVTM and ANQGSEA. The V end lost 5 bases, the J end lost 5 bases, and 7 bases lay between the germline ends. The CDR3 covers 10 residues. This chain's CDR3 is CSVKSDEQYF. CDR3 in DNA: TGCAGCGTTAAATCGGACGAGCAGTACTTC.

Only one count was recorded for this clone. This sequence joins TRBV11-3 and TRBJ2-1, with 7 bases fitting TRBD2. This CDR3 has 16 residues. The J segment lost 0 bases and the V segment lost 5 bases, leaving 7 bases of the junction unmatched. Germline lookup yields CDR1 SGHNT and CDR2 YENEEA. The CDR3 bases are TGTGCCAGCAGCCGTAGCGGGTCCAGCTCCTACAATGAGCAGTTCTTC. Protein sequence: CASSRSGSSSYNEQFF.

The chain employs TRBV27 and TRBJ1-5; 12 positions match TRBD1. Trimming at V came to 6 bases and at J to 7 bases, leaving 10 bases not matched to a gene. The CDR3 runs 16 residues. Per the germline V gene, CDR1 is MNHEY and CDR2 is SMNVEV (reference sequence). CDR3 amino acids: CASRPSGQGAGQPQHF. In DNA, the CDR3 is TGTGCCAGCAGACCCTCGGGACAGGGGGCAGGACAGCCCCAGCATTTT.

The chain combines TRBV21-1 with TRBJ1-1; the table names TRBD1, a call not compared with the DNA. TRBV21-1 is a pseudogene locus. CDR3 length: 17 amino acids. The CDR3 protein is CASSEARDIWGNTEAFF. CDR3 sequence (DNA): TGTGCCAGCAGCGAAGCTAGGGACATCTGGGGAAACACTGAAGCTTTCTTT.

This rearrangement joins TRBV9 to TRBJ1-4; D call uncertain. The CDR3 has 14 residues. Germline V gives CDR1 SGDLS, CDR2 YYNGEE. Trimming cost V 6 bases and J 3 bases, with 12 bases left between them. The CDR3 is CASTPGVANEKLFF. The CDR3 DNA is TGTGCCAGCACCCCTGGGGTCGCTAATGAAAAACTGTTTTTT.

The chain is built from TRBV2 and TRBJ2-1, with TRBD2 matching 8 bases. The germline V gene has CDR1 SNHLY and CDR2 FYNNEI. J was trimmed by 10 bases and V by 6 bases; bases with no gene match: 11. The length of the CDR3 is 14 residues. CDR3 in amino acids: CASRGLSGRGEQFF. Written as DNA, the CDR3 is TGTGCCAGCAGGGGGCTCAGCGGGAGAGGCGAGCAGTTCTTC.

CDR3 nucleotide sequence: TGTGCCAGCAGCTTGTTGTCATACGAGCAGTACTTC. Translating gives CASSLLSYEQYF. This rearrangement joins TRBV5-4 to TRBJ2-7; D remains ambiguous. There are 12 residues in the CDR3. V was trimmed by 1 base and J by 4 bases, leaving 6 bases between them. Germline CDR1 SGHNT, CDR2 YYREEE (reference sequence).